This passage covers 24 T cell receptor beta chains from one sample sequenced in a study of human T cells and chemical hapten exposure. Time point of the sample: pre-sensitization, week 0. The treatment: therapeutic diphenylcyclopropenone sensitization with weekly scalp DPC. TCRdb ran MiXCR on the RACE reads and lists one entry per CDR3 protein. The sample yields about 64,000 distinct CDR3 sequences, around 10% seen once. The sequencing here drew on whole blood, taken in connection with sensitization to the hapten diphenylcyclopropenone (DPC). The source is a woman aged 40 to 55 with alopecia areata. Some clones in this sample may be carry-over from other donors' samples.

This clonotype was found many times. The V call is TRBV10-2, the J call TRBJ2-5; TRBD2 aligns across 8 bases. The CDR3 contains 14 residues. V lost 4 bases, J lost 4 bases, and 5 bases stayed unmatched. Germline loops: CDR1 WSHSY, CDR2 SAAADI. CDR3 in DNA: TGCGCCAGCAGTGCGGCGGGAGGAGGAGAGACCCAGTACTTC. It specifies CASSAAGGGETQYF.

The V gene is TRBV28, the J gene TRBJ1-4; D unclear. The CDR3 totals 14 residues. Germline CDR1 reads MDHEN; CDR2 reads SYDVKM. Trimming took 2 bases from V and 10 from J, leaving 14 bases between them. This CDR3 is CASSLRAGRGKLFF. The CDR3 DNA is TGTGCCAGCAGTTTAAGGGCCGGACGGGGAAAACTGTTTTTT.

The chain is built from TRBV6-1 and TRBJ1-5; the D gene is possibly TRBD1 (5 bases). Germline CDR1 MNHNS, CDR2 SASEGT. This CDR3 spans 13 amino acids. V was pared by 5 bases and J by 8 bases, with 13 bases between. The CDR3 reads CASSLGPGEPQHF. CDR3 in DNA: TGTGCCAGCAGTCTGGGGCCGGGGGAGCCCCAGCATTTT.

This chain joins TRBV4-1 and TRBJ1-5, with unresolved D. The CDR3 is made up of 17 amino acids. Trimming removed 0 bases from V and 0 bases from J, with 12 bases in between. Germline CDR1 MGHRA, CDR2 YSYEKL. CDR3 loop: CASSQDTPVTSNQPQHF. The CDR3 nucleotides are TGCGCCAGCAGCCAAGATACGCCTGTGACTAGCAATCAGCCCCAGCATTTT.

This clonotype was seen many times. This rearrangement joins TRBV7-2 to TRBJ2-5; D may be TRBD1 (6 bases). There are 14 residues in the CDR3. In germline, CDR1 is SGHTA, CDR2 FQGNSA. Trimming removed 6 bases at V and 5 bases at J, with 16 bases between. The CDR3 sequence is CASSYPGAAETQYF. The CDR3 bases are TGTGCCAGCAGTTACCCAGGGGCCGCCGAGACCCAGTACTTC.

The rearrangement joins TRBV20-1 to TRBJ2-2; 9 bases align to TRBD1. The germline V gene encodes CDR1 DFQATT and CDR2 SNEGSKA (reference sequence). V dropped 0 bases and J dropped 5; count of bases not matched to a gene: 7. The CDR3 sequence is 16 residues long. CDR3 region: CSARDHDRGYTGELFF. CDR3 coding DNA: TGCAGTGCTAGAGATCATGACAGGGGGTATACCGGGGAGCTGTTTTTT.

This clonotype was found many times. The chain joins TRBV7-9 to TRBJ1-3; possibly TRBD1 for D (6 bases). Looked up from germline, CDR1 is SEHNR and CDR2 is FQNEAQ (reference sequence). The CDR3 has 14 amino acids. Trimming stripped 5 bases from V and 0 bases from J, with 8 bases between. CDR3 protein: CASSQGTSGNTIYF. The CDR3 coding sequence is TGTGCCAGCAGCCAGGGGACCTCTGGAAACACCATATATTTT.

The chain has TRBV29-1 and TRBJ1-2; TRBD1 agrees at 7 bases. The germline CDR1 and CDR2 sequences are SQVTM and ANQGSEA. After removal of 7 bases from V and 4 bases from J, the junction contained 9 bases not matched to a gene. There are 13 residues in the CDR3. The CDR3 region has the DNA TGCAGCGGATTCCACAGGGGTAGCTATGGCTACACCTTC. Translation gives CSGFHRGSYGYTF. The entire variable domain, with the rest obtained from reference TRBV29-1 and TRBJ1-2, is as follows: SAVISQKPSRDICQRGTSLTIQCQVDSQVTMMFWYRQQPGQSLTLIATANQGSEATYESGFVIDKFPISRPNLTFSTLTVSNMSPEDSSIYLCSGFHRGSYGYTFGSGTRLTVV.

This clonotype was recorded a few times. This sequence joins TRBV30 and TRBJ2-5; TRBD2 matches 9 bases. Germline V gene data show CDR1 as GTSNPN and CDR2 as SVGIG (reference sequence). V lost 0 bases and J lost 4; bases outside the gene matches: 6. The length of the CDR3 is 15 residues. The CDR3 is CAWSVGREGRETQYF. CDR3 nucleotide sequence: TGTGCCTGGAGTGTTGGGCGGGAGGGACGAGAGACCCAGTACTTC.

This clonotype was counted many times. The chain employs TRBV6-5 and TRBJ1-1; D uncertain. The V and J ends lost 1 base and 2 bases respectively, with 5 bases between them. The CDR3 runs to 13 residues. Looked up from germline, CDR1 is MNHEY and CDR2 is SVGAGI. The CDR3 DNA follows: TGTGCCAGCAGTTACTACGGAAACACTGAAGCTTTCTTT. Its protein product is CASSYYGNTEAFF.

In this sample, this clonotype turned up many times. This chain's CDR3 is CASSIRQGVYNEQFF. In DNA form, the CDR3 reads TGTGCCAGCAGCATCAGACAGGGGGTCTACAATGAGCAGTTCTTC. The V and J genes are TRBV7-9 and TRBJ2-1; 9 nucleotides align to TRBD1. V gave up 5 bases and J gave up 3 bases; unmatched junction bases: 5. The CDR3 sequence is 15 residues long. Germline V lookup: CDR1 SEHNR, CDR2 FQNEAQ (reference sequence).

The sample holds one count of this clonotype. The genes are TRBV12-3 or TRBV12-4 and TRBJ2-7; D gene uncertain. CDR3 length: 14 residues. The V end was cut by 6 bases, the J end by 3 bases, with 15 bases between. DNA for the CDR3: TGTGCCAGCAGCATTTACCGGGTGGGCTACGAGCAGTACTTC. It encodes CASSIYRVGYEQYF.

Points on this clonotype: This may be a read error: a much more frequent sequence differs by one nucleotide. The chain links TRBV28 to TRBJ2-3; TRBD2 matches 12 bases. Unmatched junction bases numbered 1, after V lost 2 bases and J lost 1 base. The CDR3 covers 16 residues. Germline CDR1 reads MDHEN; CDR2 reads SYDVKM. This CDR3 reads CASSLGLAGCTDTQYF. CDR3 in DNA: TGTGCCAGCAGTTTAGGACTAGCGGGATGCACAGATACGCAGTATTTT.

In this sample, this clonotype turned up many times. The chain recombines TRBV18 with TRBJ1-1; 7 bases map to TRBD1. Germline values: CDR1 KGHSH, CDR2 LQKENI. V shed 6 bases and J 5 bases; nucleotides not matched to a gene: 12. This CDR3 region has 15 residues. CDR3 amino acids: CASSRAETGLTEAFF. The CDR3 region has the DNA TGTGCCAGCTCCCGCGCGGAGACAGGGCTTACTGAAGCTTTCTTT.

The chain joins TRBV20-1 to TRBJ2-1, with 7 positions matching TRBD2. The CDR3 contains 15 residues. Trimming took 3 bases from V and 8 from J; bases not matched to a gene: 13. CDR1 and CDR2 (germline): DFQATT, SNEGSKA (reference sequence). In nucleotides, the CDR3 is TGCAGTGCTAGGGACGAGACTAGCCCCAAGGATGAGCAGTTCTTC. Translating gives CSARDETSPKDEQFF.

This clonotype was observed a handful of times. The chain carries TRBV3-2 and TRBJ2-7; the table names TRBD1, a call not compared with the DNA. TRBV3-2 is an annotated pseudogene. The CDR3 runs 15 residues. This CDR3 is CASSHDRDDRYEQYF. CDR3 bases: TGTGCCAGCAGCCATGACAGGGACGACCGCTACGAGCAGTACTTC.

The chain has TRBV28 and TRBJ1-1, with D perhaps TRBD1 (6 bases). In germline, CDR1 is MDHEN, CDR2 SYDVKM. The CDR3 has 19 residues. The V end lost 6 bases, the J end lost 0 bases, and 26 bases lay between the germline ends. CDR3 loop: CASSSLPGAVLNMNTEAFF. As DNA, the CDR3 is TGTGCCAGCAGCTCATTGCCGGGGGCCGTACTGAACATGAACACTGAAGCTTTCTTT.

This clonotype was detected ten times or more. CDR3 DNA sequence: TGTGCCAGCAGTTTCAACCAGGGACATGGCTACACCTTC. As protein: CASSFNQGHGYTF. The V gene is TRBV28, the J gene TRBJ1-2; a weak D match, TRBD1 (5 bases). V was cut by 3 bases and J by 6 bases, with 11 bases left in between. Germline V gene lookup returns CDR1 MDHEN and CDR2 SYDVKM. The length of the CDR3 is 13 residues.

J is TRBJ1-1 and V is TRBV5-5; D might be TRBD1 (5 bases). Germline CDR1 and CDR2: SGHKS and YYEKEE (reference sequence). The CDR3 contains 15 residues. Trimming shortened V by 1 base and J by 4 bases, and 14 bases separated the two germline ends. The CDR3 DNA reads TGTGCCAGCAGCTTGATCGCAGGGTTGGGCACTGAAGCTTTCTTT. Its protein product is CASSLIAGLGTEAFF. Combining the CDR3 with reference TRBV5-5 and TRBJ1-1 gives the whole variable domain DAGVTQSPTHLIKTRGQQVTLRCSPISGHKSVSWYQQVLGQGPQFIFQYYEKEERGRGNFPDRFSARQFPNYSSELNVNALLLGDSALYLCASSLIAGLGTEAFFGQGTRLTVV.

For the CDR3, the DNA is TGTGCCGGGGGGACTGAGTCTGGGGCCAACGTCCTGACTTTC. Residues: CAGGTESGANVLTF. This chain uses TRBV30 with TRBJ2-6, with D possibly matching TRBD2 (6 bases). V was shortened by 8 bases and J by 1 base, with 12 bases between the two germline ends. The CDR3 has 14 amino acids. The V gene's germline CDR1 is GTSNPN and CDR2 SVGIG (reference sequence).

This sequence joins TRBV6-5 and TRBJ2-7, with D perhaps TRBD2 (5 bases). Germline CDR1 and CDR2: MNHEY and SVGAGI. The length of the CDR3 is 16 residues. V was shortened by 4 bases and J by 7 bases, with 23 bases between the two germline ends. CDR3 sequence: CASSSGRLPQPGEQYF. The CDR3 coding sequence is TGTGCCAGCAGTTCCGGTCGACTACCACAACCGGGGGAGCAGTACTTC.

This clonotype was counted many times. This rearrangement joins TRBV6-6 to TRBJ2-7, with D uncertain. The CDR3 extends over 13 amino acids. V lost 0 bases and J 1 base, leaving 4 bases between the germline ends. The germline V gene encodes CDR1 MNHNY and CDR2 SVGAGI (reference sequence). CDR3 region: CASSYSISYEQYF. Here the CDR3 DNA reads TGTGCCAGCAGTTACTCGATTTCCTACGAGCAGTACTTC.

In its sample, this clonotype was seen many times. This sequence joins TRBV12-3 or TRBV12-4 and TRBJ1-6, with 12 bases identical to TRBD1. Trimming cost V 1 base and J 6 bases; bases outside gene matches: 4. CDR3 length: 17 residues. CDR3 DNA: TGTGCCAGCAGTTTAGGGGGACAGGGGGCGAGTAATTCACCCCTCCACTTT. Residues: CASSLGGQGASNSPLHF.

This clonotype was recorded many times. This chain links TRBV19 with TRBJ1-1; D unresolved. Looked up from germline, CDR1 is LNHDA and CDR2 is SQIVND (reference sequence). This CDR3 is 14 amino acids long. V shed 3 bases and J shed 1 base, with 9 bases lying between them. Written as DNA, the CDR3 is TGTGCCAGTAGTATCCGTGACGCGAACACTGAAGCTTTCTTT. Translated, it gives CASSIRDANTEAFF.